The 11 T cell receptor beta chains below were found in one sample sequenced in a study of early stage breast cancer tumors. TCRdb's table, derived via immunoSEQ multiplex PCR, lists solely in-frame clones and lacks some. In the table there are 70,000 or so clones, approximately 80% of which are singletons. Material: blood. These receptors originate from a person aged 35 to 50 with breast cancer.

The chain couples TRBV9 to TRBJ1-2; 8 bases agree with TRBD1. Germline V gene sequence: CDR1 SGDLS, CDR2 YYNGEE. The CDR3 has 14 residues. V was pared by 3 bases and J by 8 bases, with 9 bases of the junction left unmatched. As DNA, the CDR3 is TGTGCCAGCAGCGCTCTAACAGGGGGTAGGGGCTACACCTTC. Translating gives CASSALTGGRGYTF. Full variable domain (missing parts from reference TRBV9 and TRBJ1-2): DSGVTQTPKHLITATGQRVTLRCSPRSGDLSVYWYQQSLDQGLQFLIQYYNGEERAKGNILERFSAQQFPDLHSELNLSSLELGDSALYFCASSALTGGRGYTFGSGTRLTVV.

This clone was counted only a few times. This sequence joins TRBV19 and TRBJ2-5; 9 nucleotides match TRBD1. V dropped 5 bases and J dropped 1; count of bases not matched to a gene: 8. The CDR3 sequence is 16 residues long. Germline V CDR1 and CDR2: LNHDA, SQIVND (reference sequence). CDR3 in DNA: TGTGCCAGTAGTTCAACCGGGACAGGGTTCCAAGAGACCCAGTACTTC. As protein: CASSSTGTGFQETQYF.

This rearrangement joins TRBV19 to TRBJ1-2; no reliable D call. V was pared by 0 bases and J by 8 bases, with 10 bases between. The CDR3 spans 13 residues. Germline CDR1 LNHDA, CDR2 SQIVND (reference sequence). As DNA, the CDR3 is TGTGCCAGTAGTATAGAGCCGGCGGGCGGCTACACCTTC. This encodes CASSIEPAGGYTF.

The chain carries TRBV29-1 and TRBJ1-1; tentatively, D is TRBD1 (6 bases). From germline, CDR1 is SQVTM and CDR2 ANQGSEA. V lost 7 bases to trimming and J lost 4 bases, with 19 bases between them. The CDR3 covers 14 residues. The chain's CDR3 is CSAHPQGGITEAFF. CDR3 sequence (DNA): TGCAGCGCCCACCCACAGGGAGGTATCACTGAAGCTTTCTTT.

The rearrangement links TRBV2 to TRBJ1-1; weak D call: TRBD1 (5 bases). The V gene lost 7 bases and the J gene lost 5 bases, with 11 bases spanning the gap. In germline, CDR1 is SNHLY, CDR2 FYNNEI. This CDR3 is 12 amino acids long. In nucleotides, the CDR3 is TGTGCCAGCACTTGGGGCGGGACTGAAGCTTTCTTT. Protein product: CASTWGGTEAFF.

This clone appeared a single time. CDR3 loop: CASSWGQGRDEQFF. CDR3 DNA: TGTGCCAGCAGTTGGGGACAGGGTCGGGATGAGCAGTTCTTC. The gene calls are TRBV27 and TRBJ2-1; 9 bases are shared with TRBD1. Per germline, CDR1 MNHEY and CDR2 SMNVEV (reference sequence). This CDR3 contains 14 residues. The ends lost 4 bases at V and 8 bases at J; junction bases unmatched: 6.

In this sample, this clone turned up a few times. In the same sample, other DNA sequences code for this CDR3. The chain joins TRBV28 to TRBJ2-7; D gene ambiguous. This CDR3 is 13 amino acids long. Trimming took 5 bases from V and 1 from J, leaving 9 bases between them. CDR1 MDHEN and CDR2 SYDVKM come from the germline V gene. This chain's CDR3 is CASSPGFSYEQYF. The CDR3 bases are TGTGCCAGCAGTCCAGGTTTTTCCTACGAGCAGTACTTC.

This clone was detected only a few times. The V call is TRBV9, the J call TRBJ2-7; possibly TRBD1 or TRBD2 for D (5 bases each). The germline CDR1 and CDR2 sequences are SGDLS and YYNGEE. The CDR3 loop spans 13 amino acids. Trimming took off 4 bases at V and 1 base at J, with 9 bases between the two ends. The CDR3: CASSLGASYEQYF. The DNA for the CDR3 is TGTGCCAGCAGCCTCGGGGCATCCTACGAGCAGTACTTC.

The rearrangement links TRBV27 to TRBJ2-1; TRBD2 matches at 14 bases. From germline, CDR1 is MNHEY and CDR2 SMNVEV (reference sequence). The CDR3 loop spans 15 amino acids. J lost 7 bases, V lost 5 bases, and 4 bases had no gene match. CDR3 sequence: CASSQGTSGRNEQFF. CDR3 nucleotides: TGTGCCAGCAGTCAAGGGACTAGCGGGAGAAATGAGCAGTTCTTC.

The CDR3 reads CASTSNSGSPEAFF. CDR3 DNA: TGTGCCAGCACCTCAAATTCGGGCTCCCCTGAAGCTTTCTTT. The chain combines TRBV7-9 with TRBJ1-1; D is unclear. Trimming removed 7 bases from V and 6 bases from J, with 18 bases in between. CDR1 is SEHNR and CDR2 is FQNEAQ in the germline V gene (reference sequence). The CDR3 loop spans 14 amino acids.

This clone showed up just a few times. V usage is TRBV30 and J usage is TRBJ2-7, with D uncertain. CDR1 and CDR2 (germline): GTSNPN, SVGIG (reference sequence). The CDR3 consists of 11 residues. V lost 2 bases and J 3 bases, leaving 5 bases between the germline ends. Written as DNA, the CDR3 is TGTGCCTGGAGTAGGAGCTACGAGCAGTACTTC. Translation: CAWSRSYEQYF.